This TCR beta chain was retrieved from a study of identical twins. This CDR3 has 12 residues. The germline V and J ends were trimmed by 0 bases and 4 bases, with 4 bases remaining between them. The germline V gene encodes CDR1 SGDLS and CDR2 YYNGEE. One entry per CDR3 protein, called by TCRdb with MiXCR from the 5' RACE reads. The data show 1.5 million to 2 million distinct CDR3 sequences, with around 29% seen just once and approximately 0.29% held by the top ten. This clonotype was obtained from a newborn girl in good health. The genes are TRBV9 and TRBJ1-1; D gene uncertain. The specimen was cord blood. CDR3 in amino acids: CASSVDLTEAFF. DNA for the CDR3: TGTGCCAGCAGCGTAGATCTCACTGAAGCTTTCTTT.